This T cell receptor (beta chain) emerged from a study of blood T cell repertoires in COVID-19. The overall study: From T cells, B-cell-depleted T cells, or PBMCs came the material, which was cDNA or gDNA.

This clone came up once. Germline V lookup: CDR1 SGHVS, CDR2 FNYEAQ. The CDR3 is 15 amino acids. V lost 4 bases, J lost 6 bases, and 11 bases stayed unmatched. In the authors' methods: Cell counts per sample came from amplifying reference gene primers. Repertoires were generated with immunoSEQ multiplex PCR, while TCRdb's copy carries only in-frame clones and drops some. V, J and clone size are taken as reported in that table, and D and trimming were inferred from the DNA itself. Here the sample spans 85,000 to 100,000 clones, about nine tenths being singletons. This clonotype was obtained from a man in his 60s with acute or convalescent COVID-19. V is TRBV7-6 and J is TRBJ2-7; 8 positions match TRBD1. The material sequenced was peripheral blood. The CDR3 sequence: CASSYSRQGASEQYF. CDR3 nucleotide sequence: TGTGCCAGCAGCTATAGTAGGCAGGGGGCCAGCGAGCAGTACTTC.